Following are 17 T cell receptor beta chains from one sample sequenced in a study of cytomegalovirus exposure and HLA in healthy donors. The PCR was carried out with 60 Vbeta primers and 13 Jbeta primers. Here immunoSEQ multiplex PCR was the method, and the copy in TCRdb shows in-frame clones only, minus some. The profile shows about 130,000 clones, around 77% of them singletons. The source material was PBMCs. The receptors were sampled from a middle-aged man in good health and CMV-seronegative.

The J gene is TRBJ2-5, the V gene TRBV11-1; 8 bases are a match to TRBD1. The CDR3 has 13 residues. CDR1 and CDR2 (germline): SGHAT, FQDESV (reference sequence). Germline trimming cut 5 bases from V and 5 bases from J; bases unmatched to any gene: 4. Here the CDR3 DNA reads TGTGCCAGCAGCACCGACAGGGGTGAGACCCAGTACTTC. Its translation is CASSTDRGETQYF.

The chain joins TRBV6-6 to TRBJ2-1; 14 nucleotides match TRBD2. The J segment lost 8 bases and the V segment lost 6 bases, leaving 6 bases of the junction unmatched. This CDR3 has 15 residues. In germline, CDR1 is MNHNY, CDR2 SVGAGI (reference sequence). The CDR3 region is CASRTGTSGSDEQFF. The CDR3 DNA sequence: TGTGCCAGCAGAACCGGGACTAGCGGGAGTGATGAGCAGTTCTTC.

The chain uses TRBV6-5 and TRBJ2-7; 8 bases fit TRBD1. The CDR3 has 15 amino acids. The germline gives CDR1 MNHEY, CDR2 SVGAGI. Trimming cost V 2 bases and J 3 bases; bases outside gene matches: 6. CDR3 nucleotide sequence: TGTGCCAGCAGTTACCAACAGGGGGGTGGCTACGAGCAGTACTTC. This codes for CASSYQQGGGYEQYF.

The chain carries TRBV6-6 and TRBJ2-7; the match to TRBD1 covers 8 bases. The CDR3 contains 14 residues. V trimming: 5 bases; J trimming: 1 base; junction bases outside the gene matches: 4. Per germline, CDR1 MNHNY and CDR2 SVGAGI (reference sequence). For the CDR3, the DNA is TGTGCCAGCAGTCCCGGGACAGGATCCTACGAGCAGTACTTC. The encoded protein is CASSPGTGSYEQYF.

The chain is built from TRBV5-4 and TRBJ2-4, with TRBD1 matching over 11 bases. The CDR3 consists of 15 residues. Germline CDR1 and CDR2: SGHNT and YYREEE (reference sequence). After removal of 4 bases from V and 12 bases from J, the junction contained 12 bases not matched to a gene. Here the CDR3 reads CASSAEFGQGAPQYF. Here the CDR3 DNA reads TGTGCCAGCAGCGCCGAGTTTGGACAGGGGGCTCCTCAGTACTTC.

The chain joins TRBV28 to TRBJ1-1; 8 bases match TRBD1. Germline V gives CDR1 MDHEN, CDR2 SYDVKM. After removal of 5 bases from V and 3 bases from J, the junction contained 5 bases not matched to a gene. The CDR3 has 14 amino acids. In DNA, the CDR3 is TGTGCCAGCAGTGGGACAGGTGTCGACACTGAAGCTTTCTTT. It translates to CASSGTGVDTEAFF. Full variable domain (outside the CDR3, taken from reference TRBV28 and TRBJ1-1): DVKVTQSSRYLVKRTGEKVFLECVQDMDHENMFWYRQDPGLGLRLIYFSYDVKMKEKGDIPEGYSVSREKKERFSLILESASTNQTSMYLCASSGTGVDTEAFFGQGTRLTVV.

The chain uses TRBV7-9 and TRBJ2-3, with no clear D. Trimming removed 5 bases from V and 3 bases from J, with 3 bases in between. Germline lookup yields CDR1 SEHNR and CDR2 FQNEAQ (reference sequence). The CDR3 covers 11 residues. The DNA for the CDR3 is TGTGCCAGCAGCCCGACAGATACGCAGTATTTT. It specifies CASSPTDTQYF.

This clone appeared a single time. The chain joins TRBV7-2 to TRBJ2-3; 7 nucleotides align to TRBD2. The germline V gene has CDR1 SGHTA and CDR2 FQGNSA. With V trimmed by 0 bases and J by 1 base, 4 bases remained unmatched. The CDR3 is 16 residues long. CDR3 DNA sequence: TGTGCCAGCAGCTTAGCGCGGCTAGCGGGCACAGATACGCAGTATTTT. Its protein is CASSLARLAGTDTQYF.

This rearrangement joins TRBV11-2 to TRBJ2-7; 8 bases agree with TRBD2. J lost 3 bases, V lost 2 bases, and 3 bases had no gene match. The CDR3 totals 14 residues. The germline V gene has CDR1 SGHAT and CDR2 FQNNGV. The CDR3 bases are TGTGCCAGCAGCTTACGGGGGGGAGTCTACGAGCAGTACTTC. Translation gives CASSLRGGVYEQYF.

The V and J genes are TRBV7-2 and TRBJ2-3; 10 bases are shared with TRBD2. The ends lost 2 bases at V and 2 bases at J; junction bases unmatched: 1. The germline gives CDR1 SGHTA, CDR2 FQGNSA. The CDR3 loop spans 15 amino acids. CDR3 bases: TGTGCCAGCAGCTTACTAGCGGGAGCCACAGATACGCAGTATTTT. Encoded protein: CASSLLAGATDTQYF. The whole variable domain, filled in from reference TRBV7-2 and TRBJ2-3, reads GAGVSQSPSNKVTEKGKDVELRCDPISGHTALYWYRQSLGQGLEFLIYFQGNSAPDKSGLPSDRFSAERTGGSVSTLTIQRTQQEDSAVYLCASSLLAGATDTQYFGPGTRLTVL.

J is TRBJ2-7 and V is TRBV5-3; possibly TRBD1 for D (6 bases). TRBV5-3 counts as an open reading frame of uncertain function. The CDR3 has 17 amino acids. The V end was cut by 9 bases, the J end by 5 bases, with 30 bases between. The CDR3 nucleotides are TGTGCCACCATCCCCACCCCTGACCGGGACACTACTGACGAGCAGTACTTC. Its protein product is CATIPTPDRDTTDEQYF.

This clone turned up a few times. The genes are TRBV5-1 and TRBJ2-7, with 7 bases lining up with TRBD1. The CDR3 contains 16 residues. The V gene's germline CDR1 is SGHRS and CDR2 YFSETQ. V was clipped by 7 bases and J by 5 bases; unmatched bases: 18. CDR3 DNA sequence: TGCGCCAGCCGCGAACAGGGGATCGGAGCGGCTAACGAGCAGTACTTC. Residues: CASREQGIGAANEQYF.

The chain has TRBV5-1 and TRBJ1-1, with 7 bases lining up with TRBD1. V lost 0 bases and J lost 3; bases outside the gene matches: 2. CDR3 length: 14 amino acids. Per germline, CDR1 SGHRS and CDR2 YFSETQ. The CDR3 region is CASSLEGGHTEAFF. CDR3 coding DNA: TGCGCCAGCAGCTTGGAAGGGGGCCACACTGAAGCTTTCTTT.

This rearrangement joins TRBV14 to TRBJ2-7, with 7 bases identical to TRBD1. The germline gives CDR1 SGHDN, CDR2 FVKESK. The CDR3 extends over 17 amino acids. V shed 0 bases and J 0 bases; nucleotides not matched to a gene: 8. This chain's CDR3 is CASSQDGGTAFSYEQYF. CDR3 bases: TGTGCCAGCAGCCAAGATGGTGGGACAGCCTTCTCCTACGAGCAGTACTTC. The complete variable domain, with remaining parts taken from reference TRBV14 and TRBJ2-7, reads EAGVTQFPSHSVIEKGQTVTLRCDPISGHDNLYWYRRVMGKEIKFLLHFVKESKQDESGMPNNRFLAERTGGTYSTLKVQPAELEDSGVYFCASSQDGGTAFSYEQYFGPGTRLTVT.

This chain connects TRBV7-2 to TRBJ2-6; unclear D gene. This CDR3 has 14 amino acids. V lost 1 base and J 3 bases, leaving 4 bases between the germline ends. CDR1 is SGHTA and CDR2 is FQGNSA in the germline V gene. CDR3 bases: TGTGCCAGCAGCTTAGTTCGTGGGGCCAACGTCCTGACTTTC. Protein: CASSLVRGANVLTF.

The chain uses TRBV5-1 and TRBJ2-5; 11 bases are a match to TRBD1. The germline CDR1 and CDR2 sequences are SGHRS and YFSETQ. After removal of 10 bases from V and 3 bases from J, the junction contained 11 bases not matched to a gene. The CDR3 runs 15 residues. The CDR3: CAAARGTGGEETQYF. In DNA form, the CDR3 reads TGCGCCGCCGCACGAGGGACAGGGGGAGAAGAGACCCAGTACTTC.

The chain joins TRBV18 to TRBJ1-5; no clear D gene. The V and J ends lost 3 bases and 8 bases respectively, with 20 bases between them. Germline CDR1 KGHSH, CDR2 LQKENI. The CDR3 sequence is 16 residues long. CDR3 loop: CASSPGSGTFPEPQHF. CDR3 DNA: TGTGCCAGCTCACCGGGTAGCGGTACCTTCCCCGAGCCCCAGCATTTT.